The following is a T cell receptor (beta chain) sequence with its context. TCRdb's copy holds only in-frame clones and misses some; the assay was immunoSEQ multiplex PCR. The data contain fewer than 15,000 clones, roughly 69% of them seen just once; the ten biggest clones take up 35% to 45%. This CDR3 is 12 amino acids long. Trimming removed 1 base at V and 6 bases at J, with 7 bases between. Germline lookup yields CDR1 MDHEN and CDR2 SYDVKM. This specimen comes from a study of OX40 agonist ivuxolimab in advanced cancers. The chain combines TRBV28 with TRBJ2-7, with D tentatively TRBD1 (5 bases). The receptor was isolated from an adult with an advanced solid tumor such as melanoma, head and neck, liver or kidney cancer. The material was CD4+ or CD8+ T cells sorted from blood, obtained in a trial of the OX40 agonist ivuxolimab. The CDR3 region has the DNA TGTGCCAGCAGTTTATCCAGGGCCGAGCAGTACTTC. Its protein is CASSLSRAEQYF.